Reported below is one T cell receptor beta chain. Its target is unknown. The record originates from a study of T cell responses to AZD1222 COVID-19 vaccine. Whole-study results and caveats: A rise in Spike-specific TCR breadth and depth followed two AZD1222 doses. Seropositivity was recorded at baseline in only a handful of AZD1222 recipients.

TCRdb keeps only in-frame clones here, not all; method: immunoSEQ multiplex PCR. Of under 150,000 clones in the sample, roughly 85% were seen once. This TCR was sampled from an adult who received the MenACWY meningococcal vaccine as a control. The specimen was peripheral blood, collected 28 days after the second dose of the MenACWY control vaccine.

CDR3 nucleotide sequence: TGCGCCAGCAGCTACACCCCGGCGGGCTCCGGGAATTCACCCCTCCACTTT. It translates to CASSYTPAGSGNSPLHF. The V gene is TRBV4-3, the J gene TRBJ1-6; D not resolved. CDR1 and CDR2 (germline): LGHNA, YSLEER. Trimming shortened V by 5 bases and J by 7 bases, and 21 bases separated the two germline ends. The CDR3 spans 17 residues.